This T cell receptor beta chain was sequenced for a study of cytomegalovirus exposure and HLA in healthy donors. Looking at the study overall: An early release of data contained about 85 million unique TCRs, which came from HLA-typed donors. Study-wide results and caveats: Among TCR beta chains of equal frequency, HLA-associated ones were more clonally expanded in a later analysis. In a later analysis, TCR association rates varied by HLA locus: DRB1 most, HLA-C fewest. The study flagged some 170 TCR beta chains as cytomegalovirus-associated.

To note about this clone: Antigen specificity is unknown.

In the PCR, 60 Vbeta and 13 Jbeta primers were used. Method: immunoSEQ multiplex PCR; TCRdb's copy keeps in-frame clones and lacks some. The sample includes about 160,000 clones, about 72% seen only once; the top ten take 1.2% to 1.5%. Trimming removed 5 bases from V and 8 bases from J, with 13 bases in between. This CDR3 has 14 residues. Germline CDR1 SGHTA, CDR2 FQGNSA. The gene calls are TRBV7-2 and TRBJ1-6; D is unresolved. Sequenced material: PBMCs. This TCR was sampled from a man in his sixties in good health and CMV-seronegative. The CDR3 DNA follows: TGTGCCAGCAGCGCCAGGTTTGTCGATTCACCCCTCCACTTT. Protein product: CASSARFVDSPLHF. Complete variable domain (other parts from reference TRBV7-2 and TRBJ1-6): GAGVSQSPSNKVTEKGKDVELRCDPISGHTALYWYRQSLGQGLEFLIYFQGNSAPDKSGLPSDRFSAERTGGSVSTLTIQRTQQEDSAVYLCASSARFVDSPLHFGNGTRLTVT.